This T cell receptor (beta chain) was observed in a study of regulatory T cells in long-lasting Graves disease. Combining iRepertoire HTBI primers with Arm-PCR of CDR3 regions, the authors built TCR beta libraries. TCRdb re-analysed the multiplex PCR reads in MiXCR, keeping a single row per CDR3 protein. In the table there are about 530,000 distinct CDR3 sequences, around 16% of which are singletons. The germline gives CDR1 LNHDA, CDR2 SQIVND (reference sequence). The length of the CDR3 is 13 residues. V was cut by 5 bases and J by 5 bases, with 11 bases left in between. Time point specified: newly diagnosed GD, antithyroid drugs for less than 3 months. PBMC RNA served as the TCR library source. These data were also filed under a second study, of T cells in Graves' hyperthyroidism and ophthalmopathy.

Sequenced material: peripheral blood mononuclear cells (PBMCs), taken at new diagnosis, from a patient treated with antithyroid drugs. The chain joins TRBV19 to TRBJ2-3; D not certain. The sequence derives from a middle-aged woman with Graves disease. The CDR3 coding sequence is TGTGCCAGTAGTGAGACTCCCGGAGATACGCAGTATTTT. Residues: CASSETPGDTQYF. The full variable domain, in which reference TRBV19 and TRBJ2-3 provide the parts outside the CDR3, is DGGITQSPKYLFRKEGQNVTLSCEQNLNHDAMYWYRQDPGQGLRLIYYSQIVNDFQKGDIAEGYSVSREKKESFPLTVTSAQKNPTAFYLCASSETPGDTQYFGPGTRLTVL.